A selection of T cell receptor beta chains follows, all from one sample in a study of blood T cell repertoires in COVID-19. Assay: immunoSEQ multiplex PCR; the TCRdb copy retains only in-frame clones and omits some. The sample lists about 260,000 clones; approximately 88% were seen once. Sequences were obtained from peripheral blood. The receptors derive from a human donor in a cohort sampled during active COVID-19. Both conserved end residues are part of each CDR3. D genes are given only for firm matches. Not all rows give a size; the values are once, few, many and, for expanded clones, a class.

v_gene,abundance,d_gene,j_gene,CDR3nt,CDR3aa
TRBV9,once,NA,TRBJ2-3,TGTGCCAGCAGCCCCGGACAGACGATAGATACGCAGTATTTT,CASSPGQTIDTQYF
TRBV2,NA,NA,TRBJ2-2,TGTGCCAGCAGTGAGGGGCTCACCGGGGAGCTGTTTTTT,CASSEGLTGELFF
TRBV28,NA,TRBD2,TRBJ2-1,TGTGCCAGCAGTGTTCTAGCGGGAGACAATGAGCAGTTCTTC,CASSVLAGDNEQFF
TRBV30,NA,NA,TRBJ2-4,TGTGCCTGGAGTGACCCTAATGTAGCCAAAAACATTCAGTACTTC,CAWSDPNVAKNIQYF
TRBV7-9,NA,NA,TRBJ1-4,TGTGCCAGCAGCTTAGGGCTGGGAGCCTCAAAAGAAAAACTGTTTTTT,CASSLGLGASKEKLFF
TRBV5-6,NA,NA,TRBJ1-5,TGTGCCAGCAGCTTGTTTAGTTCGGCGGGAAGCAATCAGCCCCAGCATTTT,CASSLFSSAGSNQPQHF
TRBV18,NA,TRBD1,TRBJ1-2,TGTGCCAGCTCACTCGGACAGGGAGGGGGCTACACCTTC,CASSLGQGGGYTF
TRBV19,NA,TRBD1,TRBJ2-6,TGTGCCAGTACCCCGAACTCGCGGACAGGGTCCGGGGCCAACGTCCTGACTTTC,CASTPNSRTGSGANVLTF
TRBV7-2,NA,TRBD1,TRBJ1-2,TGTGCCAGCAGCTTAAGCGGCAGGGGGCTTTATGGCTACACCTTC,CASSLSGRGLYGYTF
TRBV11-3,NA,TRBD2,TRBJ2-3,TGTGCCAGCAGCTTAGAAGGGACTAGCGGGGGTACAGATACGCAGTATTTT,CASSLEGTSGGTDTQYF
TRBV6-6,NA,NA,TRBJ1-2,TGTGCCAGCAGTTACTCGCAGGGGTACTATGGCTACACCTTC,CASSYSQGYYGYTF
TRBV5-4,NA,NA,TRBJ2-7,TGTGCCAGCAGCTCTGAAACCGGCGAGCAGTACTTC,CASSSETGEQYF
TRBV5-4,many,NA,TRBJ1-5,TGTGCCAGCAGCTCATCCAGGGACAATCAGCCCCAGCATTTT,CASSSSRDNQPQHF
TRBV29-1,NA,TRBD1,TRBJ1-5,TGCAGCGTTCTGGGGGACAGGGACCAGCCCCAGCATTTT,CSVLGDRDQPQHF
TRBV7-2,NA,TRBD2,TRBJ2-7,TGTGCCAGCGGACTTAGCGGGGGGGCCGGGTACGAGCAGTACTTC,CASGLSGGAGYEQYF
TRBV6-2/TRBV6-3,NA,TRBD2,TRBJ2-1,TGTGCCAGCAGTTACTCCCTTTCGGGGGGATGGGGGGACAATGAGCAGTTCTTC,CASSYSLSGGWGDNEQFF
TRBV28,NA,TRBD1,TRBJ1-2,TGTGCCAGCAGTTCTACAACAGGGGGCTGGGGCTACACCTTC,CASSSTTGGWGYTF
TRBV7-2,NA,NA,TRBJ2-7,TGTGCCAGCAGCCCATTGGGGGCATACTACGAGCAGTACTTC,CASSPLGAYYEQYF
TRBV28,NA,NA,TRBJ2-7,TGTGCCAGCGGGCACAGACAACCCTACGAGCAGTACTTC,CASGHRQPYEQYF
TRBV23-1,NA,NA,TRBJ1-1,TGCGCCAGCAGTCAATCGGTTCGGGGGGAGAACACTGAAGCTTTCTTT,CASSQSVRGENTEAFF
TRBV12-3/TRBV12-4,NA,NA,TRBJ1-6,TGTGCCAGCAGCACAGTCATTAATTCACCCCTCCACTTT,CASSTVINSPLHF
TRBV4-2,NA,TRBD1,TRBJ2-5,TGTGCCAGCAGCCAACGGACAGGGACGGAGCAAGAGACCCAGTACTTC,CASSQRTGTEQETQYF
TRBV2,NA,NA,TRBJ2-7,TGTGCCAGCATTCCACGAGGGGAGGTCCTCTACGAGCAGTACTTC,CASIPRGEVLYEQYF
TRBV7-9,NA,TRBD2,TRBJ2-7,TGTGCCAGCAGCTTATGGTCAGCGGGGGGCCGATACGAGCAGTACTTC,CASSLWSAGGRYEQYF
TRBV10-1,NA,TRBD1,TRBJ2-7,TGCGCCAGCAGTGAGTCGACAGGGGCCTACGAGCAGTACTTC,CASSESTGAYEQYF
TRBV10-3,NA,NA,TRBJ2-7,TGTGCCACCCGAGGGGACTCTAAGGGAGAGCAGTACTTC,CATRGDSKGEQYF
TRBV27,NA,TRBD1,TRBJ1-1,TGTGCCAGCAGTTTAGTCCCGGGACAGGGGGTAGCGTCTGAAGCTTTCTTT,CASSLVPGQGVASEAFF
TRBV9,NA,NA,TRBJ2-1,TGTGCCAGCAGCGTAATTAGCGCCTACAATGAGCAGTTCTTC,CASSVISAYNEQFF
TRBV6-1,NA,NA,TRBJ1-3,TGTGCCAGCAGTGATTGGGCGGGGGACTCCGGAAACACCATATATTTT,CASSDWAGDSGNTIYF
TRBV7-3,NA,TRBD1,TRBJ1-5,TGTGCCAGCAGCTTTTCGGGACAGCCGAATCAGCCCCAGCATTTT,CASSFSGQPNQPQHF
TRBV9,NA,TRBD2,TRBJ2-7,TGTGCCAGCAGCGTAGGTGGACTAGCGGCCCTCTACGAGCAGTACTTC,CASSVGGLAALYEQYF
TRBV4-1,NA,NA,TRBJ2-7,TGCGCCAGCAGCCAAGGGGAGGGGGCCTACGAGCAGTACTTC,CASSQGEGAYEQYF
TRBV28,NA,TRBD1,TRBJ2-7,TGTGCCAGCAGTGCCACCCCGACAGGGGCCGGGGAGCAGTACTTC,CASSATPTGAGEQYF
TRBV28,once,TRBD2,TRBJ2-7,TGTGCCAGTACGAGCGGGAGTACCTACGAGCAGTACTTC,CASTSGSTYEQYF
TRBV4-3,NA,TRBD2,TRBJ2-5,TGCGCCAGCAGCCAACGACTAGCGGGGGGGCAAGAGACCCAGTACTTC,CASSQRLAGGQETQYF
TRBV6-1,NA,NA,TRBJ2-5,TGTGCCAGCAGTGAGGCCCACGCCCCCATGGAGACCCAGTACTTC,CASSEAHAPMETQYF
TRBV6-1,NA,NA,TRBJ2-7,TGTGCCAGCAGTGAAAGAGGGGGATGGAACTACGAGCAGTACTTC,CASSERGGWNYEQYF
TRBV5-1,once,NA,TRBJ2-4,TGCGCCAGCAGCTTGGACAGGGTGGGGGAAGCCAAAAACATTCAGTACTTC,CASSLDRVGEAKNIQYF
TRBV5-4,NA,TRBD1,TRBJ2-1,TGTGCCAGCAGCAAAGGAGGCGACAGGGATGTCAATGAGCAGTTCTTC,CASSKGGDRDVNEQFF
TRBV6-5,NA,NA,TRBJ1-2,TGTGCCAGCAGTCGAACAGGGTTTTTGGACGGCTACACCTTC,CASSRTGFLDGYTF
TRBV10-3,NA,TRBD2,TRBJ2-1,TGTGCCTCGGGACTAGCGGGGTTGAGGGATGAGCAGTTCTTC,CASGLAGLRDEQFF
TRBV7-7,NA,TRBD2,TRBJ2-7,TGTGCTAGCAGCTTGGGCGCTCAGAGCGGGGCTTACGAGCAGTACTTC,CASSLGAQSGAYEQYF
TRBV6-1,NA,TRBD2,TRBJ2-5,TGTGCCAGCAGTGAACCCCTAGCGGGGGGCAAACATGGAGAGACCCAGTACTTC,CASSEPLAGGKHGETQYF
TRBV3-1/TRBV3-2,NA,NA,TRBJ1-3,TGTGCCAGCACCCCTCCGGGGGTTGCTGGAAACACCATATATTTT,CASTPPGVAGNTIYF
TRBV18,NA,NA,TRBJ2-1,TGTGCCAGCTCACCCGAAGCTAGAGGTGAGGGAGTTTTCACCTACAATGAGCAGTTCTTC,CASSPEARGEGVFTYNEQFF
TRBV10-1,NA,TRBD1,TRBJ1-2,TGCGCCAGCGGAAACTTGGGACAGAACTATGGCTACACCTTC,CASGNLGQNYGYTF
TRBV30,NA,NA,TRBJ2-5,TGTGCCTGGAGTGTAACCCAGTCAAGCGACCAGTACTTC,CAWSVTQSSDQYF
TRBV27,NA,TRBD1,TRBJ1-1,TGTGCCAGCAGCCTCAGGGGGCGAAACGCTGAAGCTTTCTTT,CASSLRGRNAEAFF
TRBV6-6,NA,NA,TRBJ1-4,TGTGCCAGCAGTTACCCAGGGGCGACTAATGAAAAACTGTTTTTT,CASSYPGATNEKLFF
TRBV5-1,NA,TRBD2,TRBJ2-2,TGCGCCAGCAGCCCGTGGACTAGGTTGACCGGGGAGCTGTTTTTT,CASSPWTRLTGELFF
TRBV27,NA,NA,TRBJ1-2,TGTGCCAGCAGTTTAGGGGGGGCCTTTAACTATGGCTACACCTTC,CASSLGGAFNYGYTF
TRBV11-3,NA,NA,TRBJ1-1,TGTGCCAGCAGCTTAGGTCCGGGAGAAGCTTTCTTT,CASSLGPGEAFF
TRBV7-9,NA,NA,TRBJ2-7,TGTGCCAGCAGCTTCCTGAGACAGGAGACCCACGAGCAGTACTTC,CASSFLRQETHEQYF
TRBV6-1,NA,TRBD1,TRBJ2-7,TGTGCCAGCAGTGAAATGGGACAGGCCCTCTACGAGCAGTACTTC,CASSEMGQALYEQYF
TRBV5-1,NA,NA,TRBJ2-3,TGCGCCAGCAGCTTGACAGAGCCCACAGATACGCAGTATTTT,CASSLTEPTDTQYF
TRBV11-2,NA,NA,TRBJ2-7,TGTGCCAGCAGCTTAGTGAGTCTCCCTTACGAGCAGTACTTC,CASSLVSLPYEQYF
TRBV10-3,NA,NA,TRBJ1-2,TGTGCCATCAGTGGGGGGGAAAGGAGCTATGGCTACACCTTC,CAISGGERSYGYTF
TRBV5-4,NA,NA,TRBJ2-7,TGTGCCAGCAGCAGGGGGGGCCAGAGCTACGAGCAGTACTTC,CASSRGGQSYEQYF